Listed below are T cell receptor beta chains from one sample, sequenced in a study of CD8 T cells in Susac syndrome. TCRdb recomputed calls from the immunoSEQ multiplex PCR reads with MiXCR, one row per CDR3 protein. The sample contains roughly 190,000 distinct CDR3 sequences, about 95% of which appear only once. The sequencing sample was made of CD4+ T cells from PBMCs. All receptors come from a human donor in good health. Both conserved end residues are part of each CDR3. A D gene is named only where the DNA matches it firmly. The size of a clone is reported for some rows only, either as once, few or many, or as a class for expanded clones.

D	V	size	J	CDR3	DNA
-	TRBV30	-	TRBJ2-1	CAWSSPYSGPYNEQFF	TGTGCCTGGAGTTCTCCATATAGCGGACCCTACAATGAGCAGTTCTTC
-	TRBV3-1	once	TRBJ1-2	CASSARTDLYGYTF	TGTGCCAGCAGCGCCAGGACGGACCTCTATGGCTACACCTTC
-	TRBV20-1	-	TRBJ2-5	CSVQGGMETQYF	TGCAGTGTCCAAGGGGGAATGGAGACCCAGTACTTC
-	TRBV7-2	-	TRBJ2-1	CASSRQIGGEQFF	TGTGCCAGCAGCCGACAGATTGGGGGTGAGCAGTTCTTC
-	TRBV7-9	-	TRBJ2-3	CASSWGRSTDTQYF	TGTGCCAGCTCATGGGGCCGGAGCACAGATACGCAGTATTTT
-	TRBV9	-	TRBJ2-5	CASSVGDVQETQYF	TGTGCCAGCAGCGTAGGGGACGTCCAAGAGACCCAGTACTTC
TRBD1	TRBV4-3	-	TRBJ2-7	CASSQGGDRRAYEQYF	TGCGCCAGCAGCCAAGGGGGGGACAGGCGAGCCTACGAGCAGTACTTC
-	TRBV18	-	TRBJ1-2	CASSPPTDRYGYTF	TGTGCCAGCTCACCACCGACAGACCGGTATGGCTACACCTTC
TRBD1	TRBV3-1	-	TRBJ1-2	CASSQDWAGGDGYTF	TGTGCCAGCAGCCAAGATTGGGCAGGGGGCGATGGCTACACCTTC
-	TRBV7-2	-	TRBJ1-1	CASSLWQHTEAFF	TGTGCCAGCAGCTTATGGCAGCACACTGAAGCTTTCTTT
-	TRBV3-1	-	TRBJ1-5	CASSQATGSQPQHF	TGTGCCAGCAGCCAAGCCACGGGCAGTCAGCCCCAGCATTTT
TRBD1	TRBV19	-	TRBJ1-2	CAIRQGQGGYTF	TGTGCCATTCGACAGGGACAGGGTGGCTACACCTTC
TRBD1	TRBV28	-	TRBJ1-1	CASSLPGQGVAFF	TGTGCCAGCAGTTTACCGGGACAGGGAGTGGCTTTCTTT
-	TRBV15	once	TRBJ1-1	CATSITGNTEAFF	TGTGCCACCAGCATAACAGGGAACACTGAAGCTTTCTTT
-	TRBV25-1	-	TRBJ1-4	CASSEGFGARSEKLFF	TGTGCCAGCAGTGAAGGGTTCGGGGCGCGGAGTGAAAAACTGTTTTTT
TRBD2	TRBV30	-	TRBJ2-1	CAWNPGLAGYNEQFF	TGTGCCTGGAACCCGGGACTAGCGGGGTACAATGAGCAGTTCTTC
-	TRBV30	-	TRBJ1-3	CAWSKGDGNTIYF	TGTGCCTGGAGTAAGGGGGACGGAAACACCATATATTTT
-	TRBV20-1	-	TRBJ1-1	CGHSQVTEAFF	TGCGGCCATTCGCAGGTCACTGAAGCTTTCTTT
-	TRBV20-1	-	TRBJ2-4	CSANGGASKNIQYF	TGCAGTGCCAACGGCGGAGCCTCCAAAAACATTCAGTACTTC
-	TRBV7-9	-	TRBJ1-2	CASSLYLGNYGYTF	TGTGCCAGCAGCTTATATCTAGGGAACTATGGCTACACCTTC
-	TRBV29-1	once	TRBJ2-1	CSVAFEQFF	TGCAGCGTTGCCTTCGAGCAGTTCTTC
TRBD1	TRBV23-1	-	TRBJ2-7	CASMSLATGSSYEQYF	TGCGCCAGCATGAGTCTCGCGACAGGGAGCTCCTACGAGCAGTACTTC
-	TRBV6-6	-	TRBJ2-7	CASSRERHEQYF	TGTGCCAGCAGTCGGGAAAGGCACGAGCAGTACTTC
-	TRBV20-1	-	TRBJ2-1	CSASAGSLGEQFF	TGCAGTGCATCTGCGGGGTCGTTAGGTGAGCAGTTCTTC
-	TRBV4-2	-	TRBJ1-2	CASSQEVRNYGYTF	TGTGCCAGCAGCCAAGAAGTGCGGAACTATGGCTACACCTTC
-	TRBV18	-	TRBJ2-3	CASSPGDIKGTDTQYF	TGTGCCAGCTCACCCGGAGACATCAAGGGCACAGATACGCAGTATTTT
TRBD1	TRBV13	-	TRBJ1-5	CASSHPLDRGGNQPQHF	TGTGCCAGCAGCCACCCACTCGACAGGGGCGGCAATCAGCCCCAGCATTTT
TRBD1	TRBV6-1	-	TRBJ1-2	CASSEAVGQGTYGYTF	TGTGCCAGCAGTGAAGCAGTAGGACAGGGGACCTATGGCTACACCTTC
-	TRBV18	-	TRBJ2-7	CASFQTGAYEQYF	TGTGCCAGCTTTCAAACCGGAGCATACGAGCAGTACTTC
-	TRBV2	-	TRBJ2-7	CASLREGSYEQYF	TGTGCCAGCCTGCGTGAGGGATCCTACGAGCAGTACTTC
-	TRBV3-1	-	TRBJ2-6	CASINSGANVLTF	TGTGCCAGCATTAATTCTGGGGCCAACGTCCTGACTTTC
-	TRBV28	-	TRBJ1-5	CASSLSLRNQPQHF	TGTGCCAGCAGTTTGAGCTTAAGGAATCAGCCCCAGCATTTT
-	TRBV20-1	-	TRBJ1-1	CSGLTGRREAFF	TGCAGTGGCCTGACAGGACGACGTGAAGCTTTCTTT
TRBD1	TRBV28	-	TRBJ2-5	CASSTGTGDQETQYF	TGTGCCAGCAGCACCGGGACAGGGGACCAAGAGACCCAGTACTTC
TRBD2	TRBV20-1	-	TRBJ2-7	CSASVSSGILSYEQYF	TGCAGTGCTAGTGTCTCTAGCGGGATCCTCTCCTACGAGCAGTACTTC
-	TRBV6-5	once	TRBJ1-2	CASSYSGRFGYTF	TGTGCCAGCAGTTACTCGGGACGGTTTGGCTACACCTTC
-	TRBV15	-	TRBJ1-4	CATSRAREKLFF	TGTGCCACCAGCAGAGCCAGGGAAAAACTGTTTTTT
-	TRBV25-1	-	TRBJ2-5	CASSESTAIQTQYF	TGTGCCAGCAGTGAATCGACCGCAATTCAGACCCAGTACTTC
-	TRBV5-6	-	TRBJ2-6	CASSLVQPGANVLTF	TGTGCCAGCAGCTTGGTACAGCCTGGGGCCAACGTCCTGACTTTC
TRBD1	TRBV10-3	-	TRBJ2-6	CAIRDRGGTNGANVLTF	TGTGCCATCAGGGACAGGGGCGGGACCAATGGGGCCAACGTCCTGACTTTC
TRBD2	TRBV29-1	-	TRBJ2-3	CSVDGGGPGDTQYF	TGCAGCGTTGATGGGGGAGGGCCGGGAGATACGCAGTATTTT
-	TRBV2	-	TRBJ2-5	CASSEGRANRGETQYF	TGTGCCAGCAGTGAAGGACGAGCTAACAGAGGGGAGACCCAGTACTTC
-	TRBV7-2	-	TRBJ2-5	CASSQRQHQETQYF	TGTGCCAGCAGCCAACGACAGCATCAAGAGACCCAGTACTTC
-	TRBV20-1	-	TRBJ2-3	CSAQIGTDTQYF	TGCAGTGCCCAGATAGGCACAGATACGCAGTATTTT
-	TRBV29-1	-	TRBJ1-2	CSVEVQVGNGYTF	TGCAGCGTTGAGGTGCAGGTGGGAAATGGCTACACCTTC